This T cell receptor beta chain was identified in a study of blood T cells in healthy people across ages. Germline V gives CDR1 SSHAT, CDR2 FNYEAQ (reference sequence). The CDR3 consists of 15 residues. A second PCR, run for about 7 to 11 cycles, used a sample-barcoded 5' primer plus a J-beta primer mix. TCRdb fed the 5' RACE reads into MiXCR, producing one record per CDR3 protein. Among about 1.8 million distinct CDR3 sequences, roughly 49% were seen once, and the ten largest hold more than 2%. This clonotype was detected ten times or more. The junction departs from germline at one end; a sequencing error may be responsible.

The rearrangement uses TRBV7-7 and TRBJ2-3; 7 bases align to TRBD2. Input material: blood. The TCR comes from a woman aged 40-49 years in good health. The DNA for the CDR3 is TGTGCTAGCAGCCGCGGACTAGGAAGCACAGATACGCAGTATTTT. Its protein product is CASSRGLGSTDTQYF.